Each of the 31 T cell receptor beta chains below was sequenced from the same sample in a study of blood T cell repertoires in COVID-19. Profiled with immunoSEQ multiplex PCR; TCRdb holds only in-frame clones, not every one. The data show about 250,000 clones, more than 75% seen once. The sequencing sample was made of PBMCs or T cells enriched from blood (not recorded which). The source is a man aged 35 to 55 who had recovered from COVID-19.

The chain carries TRBV10-3 and TRBJ1-5; the match to TRBD1 covers 8 bases. The CDR3 covers 15 residues. Unmatched junction bases numbered 10, after V lost 10 bases and J lost 2 bases. CDR1 ENHRY and CDR2 SYGVKD come from the germline V gene. CDR3 nucleotides: TGTGCCACCGGTACGCAGGGACAGGGCAATCAGCCCCAGCATTTT. Its protein is CATGTQGQGNQPQHF.

V and J are TRBV12-3 or TRBV12-4 and TRBJ1-1, with D perhaps TRBD1 (5 bases). CDR3 size: 13 residues. Trimming pared 6 bases from V and 3 bases from J, leaving 11 bases between. CDR3 nucleotide sequence: TGTGCCAGCAGCCCCCGGGGGGACACTGAAGCTTTCTTT. Encoded protein: CASSPRGDTEAFF.

V usage is TRBV28 and J usage is TRBJ2-7, with 9 bases identical to TRBD2. Germline CDR1 MDHEN, CDR2 SYDVKM. The trim removed 1 base at V and 5 bases at J, leaving 3 bases unmatched. CDR3 length: 14 residues. The CDR3 sequence is CASSLSSGTDEQYF. For the CDR3, the DNA is TGTGCCAGCAGTTTATCTAGCGGGACGGACGAGCAGTACTTC.

This chain links TRBV4-1 with TRBJ2-5; 11 nucleotides agree with TRBD1. Germline loops: CDR1 MGHRA, CDR2 YSYEKL. After removal of 0 bases from V and 5 bases from J, the junction contained 8 bases not matched to a gene. The CDR3 has 17 residues. CDR3 loop: CASSQDRTGGSWETQYF. The DNA for the CDR3 is TGCGCCAGCAGCCAAGATCGGACAGGGGGCTCTTGGGAGACCCAGTACTTC.

The V and J genes are TRBV15 and TRBJ2-1; TRBD2 aligns across 7 bases. Looked up from germline, CDR1 is LNHNV and CDR2 is YYDKDF (reference sequence). V lost 3 bases and J lost 4; bases outside the gene matches: 9. The length of the CDR3 is 16 residues. The CDR3 nucleotides read TGTGCCACCAGCAGGAGGGGCGGGAGCGGATACAATGAGCAGTTCTTC. Translating gives CATSRRGGSGYNEQFF.

The chain uses TRBV24-1 and TRBJ1-5; the D gene is possibly TRBD1 (6 bases). The CDR3 spans 16 residues. V was clipped by 8 bases and J by 0 bases, with 16 bases between them. Germline CDR1 KGHDR, CDR2 SFDVKD. CDR3 DNA: TGTGCCACCAAAAGGGGGACACTTCCTAGCAATCAGCCCCAGCATTTT. Translation gives CATKRGTLPSNQPQHF.

The gene calls are TRBV28 and TRBJ2-7, with 9 bases aligning to TRBD1. The V gene's germline CDR1 is MDHEN and CDR2 SYDVKM. The CDR3 runs 15 residues. Unmatched junction bases numbered 7, after V lost 6 bases and J lost 1 base. The DNA for the CDR3 is TGTGCCAGCAGGCTACAGGGGGCGAGATCCTACGAGCAGTACTTC. Protein product: CASRLQGARSYEQYF.

The chain's CDR3 is CASSRGRDSYEQYF. CDR3 nucleotide sequence: TGTGCCAGCAGCCGAGGACGGGACTCCTACGAGCAGTACTTC. The chain has TRBV6-5 and TRBJ2-7; D is possibly TRBD2 (5 bases). Trimming left V 6 bases short and J 0 bases short, with 12 bases between. Germline V gene sequence: CDR1 MNHEY, CDR2 SVGAGI. The CDR3 is 14 residues long.

The chain combines TRBV27 with TRBJ1-6; 8 bases align to TRBD1. Per the germline V gene, CDR1 is MNHEY and CDR2 is SMNVEV (reference sequence). The ends lost 0 bases at V and 8 bases at J; junction bases unmatched: 12. CDR3 size: 18 residues. In nucleotides, the CDR3 is TGTGCCAGCAGTTTATCCCCAGGGGGCGTATCTGAGGATTCACCCCTCCACTTT. Residues: CASSLSPGGVSEDSPLHF.

This sequence joins TRBV13 and TRBJ1-4, with D perhaps matching TRBD1 (5 bases). The CDR3 runs 15 residues. Trimming took off 5 bases at V and 7 bases at J, with 17 bases between the two ends. The germline gives CDR1 PRHDT, CDR2 FYEKMQ (reference sequence). The CDR3 loop reads CASSRLSGTGEKLFF. CDR3 DNA: TGTGCCAGCAGCCGACTTTCAGGGACTGGTGAAAAACTGTTTTTT.

The chain uses TRBV7-3 and TRBJ1-3; D is perhaps TRBD1 (6 bases). The CDR3 is 14 residues long. V dropped 1 base and J dropped 4 bases, with 8 bases sitting between them. Per the germline V gene, CDR1 is SGHTA and CDR2 is FQGTGA. CDR3 region: CASSLMGTGNTIYF. The CDR3 DNA is TGTGCCAGCAGCTTAATGGGGACAGGAAACACCATATATTTT.

The chain is built from TRBV9 and TRBJ2-7; 8 bases are shared with TRBD2. CDR3 length: 16 residues. The junction had 11 bases not matched to a gene; V was cut back by 0 bases and J by 6 bases. The germline V gene has CDR1 SGDLS and CDR2 YYNGEE. CDR3 DNA sequence: TGTGCCAGCAGCGTAGAGGGGACTAGTTTTGGGTCCGAGCAGTACTTC. This translates into CASSVEGTSFGSEQYF.

The chain uses TRBV7-3 and TRBJ1-1; the D gene is possibly TRBD1 (5 bases). The germline V and J ends were trimmed by 3 bases and 5 bases, with 13 bases remaining between them. CDR3 length: 14 amino acids. Germline V gene sequence: CDR1 SGHTA, CDR2 FQGTGA. CDR3 sequence (DNA): TGTGCCAGCAGCTTGCATCAGGGAGGAACTGAAGCTTTCTTT. It specifies CASSLHQGGTEAFF. Filled out from reference TRBV7-3 and TRBJ1-1, the complete variable domain reads GAGVSQTPSNKVTEKGKYVELRCDPISGHTALYWYRQSLGQGPEFLIYFQGTGAADDSGLPNDRFFAVRPEGSVSTLKIQRTERGDSAVYLCASSLHQGGTEAFFGQGTRLTVV.

V usage is TRBV19 and J usage is TRBJ2-5; 9 positions agree with TRBD1. Germline assignment: CDR1 LNHDA and CDR2 SQIVND (reference sequence). The CDR3 loop spans 14 amino acids. The trim removed 4 bases at V and 5 bases at J, leaving 5 bases unmatched. The DNA for the CDR3 is TGTGCCAGTAGTACGACAGGGGGGTTGGAGACCCAGTACTTC. The encoded protein is CASSTTGGLETQYF.

This clone showed up just once. The chain carries TRBV7-8 and TRBJ2-7, with D perhaps matching TRBD2 (5 bases). CDR1 is SGHVS and CDR2 is FQNEAQ in the germline V gene. The V and J ends lost 5 bases and 4 bases respectively, with 27 bases between them. This CDR3 has 18 residues. The CDR3 is CASSELTSSGINFYEQYF. CDR3 nucleotides: TGTGCCAGCAGCGAGCTTACTTCGAGCGGAATAAACTTTTACGAGCAGTACTTC.

The rearrangement links TRBV3-1 (or the pseudogene TRBV3-2) to TRBJ2-2, with 10 bases aligning to TRBD2. CDR3 length: 17 residues. CDR1 and CDR2 (germline): LGHDT, YNNKEL (reference sequence). V lost 3 bases and J lost 3; bases outside the gene matches: 7. The CDR3 here is CASSHKASGGDTGELFF. CDR3 DNA: TGTGCCAGCAGCCATAAGGCTAGCGGGGGTGACACCGGGGAGCTGTTTTTT.

The chain is built from TRBV4-1 and TRBJ1-4, with a tentative D call TRBD1 (5 bases). The CDR3 sequence is 16 residues long. Germline values: CDR1 MGHRA, CDR2 YSYEKL. Trimming cost V 0 bases and J 4 bases, with 12 bases left between them. CDR3 loop: CASSQDGAGNNEKLFF. CDR3 DNA: TGCGCCAGCAGCCAAGATGGGGCAGGGAATAATGAAAAACTGTTTTTT.

The chain carries TRBV6-2 or TRBV6-3 and TRBJ1-5, with D tentatively TRBD1 (6 bases). Trimming took off 4 bases at V and 7 bases at J, with 14 bases between the two ends. Germline V gene sequence: CDR1 MNHEY, CDR2 SVGEGT. The CDR3 has 14 amino acids. The CDR3 here is CASSLPGARQPQHF. In nucleotides, the CDR3 is TGTGCCAGCAGTTTGCCAGGGGCGAGGCAGCCCCAGCATTTT.

This chain uses TRBV29-1 with TRBJ2-3; TRBD1 agrees at 10 bases. The CDR3 runs 13 residues. Germline values: CDR1 SQVTM, CDR2 ANQGSEA. The J segment lost 6 bases and the V segment lost 6 bases, leaving 6 bases of the junction unmatched. CDR3 coding DNA: TGCAGCGTGGTCGGACAGGGGGGGGATACGCAGTATTTT. This encodes CSVVGQGGDTQYF.

The chain employs TRBV18 and TRBJ2-2; 14 bases fit TRBD2. Germline V gene data show CDR1 as KGHSH and CDR2 as LQKENI. J was trimmed by 8 bases and V by 3 bases; bases with no gene match: 5. There are 16 residues in the CDR3. CDR3 sequence: CASSPGLAGVSGELFF. The CDR3 nucleotides read TGTGCCAGCTCACCGGGACTAGCGGGAGTATCGGGGGAGCTGTTTTTT.

The chain joins TRBV2 to TRBJ1-2; D may be TRBD1 (5 bases). Per the germline V gene, CDR1 is SNHLY and CDR2 is FYNNEI. The CDR3 sequence is 15 residues long. Trimming left V 8 bases short and J 2 bases short, with 18 bases between. The CDR3 nucleotides are TGTGCCAGCCGTGCTGGGGGGAATCAAAACTATGGCTACACCTTC. Translated, it gives CASRAGGNQNYGYTF.

The chain carries TRBV5-6 and TRBJ2-5; 9 nucleotides match TRBD1. The length of the CDR3 is 19 residues. From germline, CDR1 is SGHDT and CDR2 YYEEEE. V dropped 3 bases and J dropped 4; count of bases not matched to a gene: 19. The CDR3 is CASSSSPVSGQGVLETQYF. The CDR3, as DNA: TGTGCCAGCAGCTCGTCCCCGGTTTCGGGACAGGGCGTATTAGAGACCCAGTACTTC.

The chain uses TRBV19 and TRBJ1-5, with 8 bases aligning to TRBD1. J lost 5 bases, V lost 5 bases, and 14 bases had no gene match. CDR3 length: 17 amino acids. From germline, CDR1 is LNHDA and CDR2 SQIVND (reference sequence). The CDR3 DNA is TGTGCCAGTAGTTTCGGCAGGGGGCTGTCGGTATATCAGCCCCAGCATTTT. Translated, it gives CASSFGRGLSVYQPQHF.

This clone was counted only a few times. This chain joins TRBV19 and TRBJ2-1, with 9 bases lining up with TRBD1. The trim removed 6 bases at V and 7 bases at J, leaving 10 bases unmatched. Germline loops: CDR1 LNHDA, CDR2 SQIVND (reference sequence). This CDR3 is 15 amino acids long. The DNA for the CDR3 is TGTGCCAGTAGCAACATACAGGGGGCATATAATGAGCAGTTCTTC. It codes for CASSNIQGAYNEQFF. The full variable domain, its missing parts supplied by reference TRBV19 and TRBJ2-1, is DGGITQSPKYLFRKEGQNVTLSCEQNLNHDAMYWYRQDPGQGLRLIYYSQIVNDFQKGDIAEGYSVSREKKESFPLTVTSAQKNPTAFYLCASSNIQGAYNEQFFGPGTRLTVL.

The chain uses TRBV5-4 and TRBJ2-7; 12 positions match TRBD2. V was clipped by 3 bases and J by 4 bases; unmatched bases: 5. The CDR3 covers 15 residues. Germline values: CDR1 SGHNT, CDR2 YYREEE (reference sequence). CDR3 region: CASSSTTSGGYEQYF. The CDR3 coding sequence is TGTGCCAGCAGCTCTACGACTAGCGGGGGTTACGAGCAGTACTTC. Complete variable domain (other parts from reference TRBV5-4 and TRBJ2-7): ETGVTQSPTHLIKTRGQQVTLRCSSQSGHNTVSWYQQALGQGPQFIFQYYREEENGRGNFPPRFSGLQFPNYSSELNVNALELDDSALYLCASSSTTSGGYEQYFGPGTRLTVT.

The chain employs TRBV30 and TRBJ1-5; 7 nucleotides line up with TRBD1. The CDR3 extends over 12 amino acids. After removal of 3 bases from V and 6 bases from J, the junction contained 2 bases not matched to a gene. Germline V gene data show CDR1 as GTSNPN and CDR2 as SVGIG (reference sequence). The CDR3: CAWSRGSQPQHF. CDR3 bases: TGTGCCTGGAGCAGGGGGTCTCAGCCCCAGCATTTT.

The chain couples TRBV5-1 to TRBJ1-1, with TRBD1 identical over 8 bases. V shed 0 bases and J 5 bases; nucleotides not matched to a gene: 3. CDR1 and CDR2 (germline): SGHRS, YFSETQ. CDR3 length equals 14 residues. The CDR3 DNA sequence: TGCGCCAGCAGCTTGGTAGACAGGGGTACTGAAGCTTTCTTT. It specifies CASSLVDRGTEAFF.

The chain combines TRBV7-9 with TRBJ2-7, with 8 nucleotides matching TRBD1. This CDR3 spans 15 amino acids. CDR1 and CDR2 (germline): SEHNR, FQNEAQ (reference sequence). V lost 5 bases to trimming and J lost 7 bases; unmatched junction nucleotides: 13. CDR3 bases: TGTGCCAGCAGCCCCTTGGGGCAGGGGGCGCTGGAGCAGTACTTC. It translates to CASSPLGQGALEQYF.

V gene TRBV4-1 combines with J gene TRBJ2-6; D remains ambiguous. Trimming stripped 1 base from V and 0 bases from J, with 16 bases between. Germline CDR1 reads MGHRA; CDR2 reads YSYEKL. This CDR3 contains 19 residues. The CDR3 bases are TGCGCCAGCAGCCAAGGGGTCCGCGGCCGTAGCTCTGGGGCCAACGTCCTGACTTTC. Its protein product is CASSQGVRGRSSGANVLTF.

The rearrangement uses TRBV28 and TRBJ2-7; no firm D call. V lost 5 bases and J 0 bases, leaving 11 bases between the germline ends. The length of the CDR3 is 14 residues. The germline gives CDR1 MDHEN, CDR2 SYDVKM. The CDR3 coding sequence is TGTGCCAGCAGTCCCCCGAGGAGCTCCTACGAGCAGTACTTC. It codes for CASSPPRSSYEQYF.

This chain joins TRBV27 and TRBJ2-7; 8 bases fit TRBD1. The CDR3 length is 14 residues. V gave up 3 bases and J gave up 6 bases; unmatched junction bases: 7. The germline CDR1 and CDR2 sequences are MNHEY and SMNVEV (reference sequence). The chain's CDR3 is CASSFQGALSEQYF. The CDR3 nucleotides are TGTGCCAGCAGTTTTCAGGGGGCGCTGTCCGAGCAGTACTTC.